These 30 T cell receptor beta chains share one sample of origin, sequenced in a study of PD-1 blockade in classical Hodgkin lymphoma. TCRdb's copy holds only in-frame clones and misses some; the assay was immunoSEQ multiplex PCR. The sample lists tens of thousands of clones, 85% to 90% seen once, with roughly 2.3% in the top ten. All trial patients relapsed after autologous stem cell transplantation. Magnetic negative selection was used to purify CD4+ T cells from PBMCs that had been thawed. The sample was CD4+ T cells from blood, taken at baseline. Source of these receptors: a human donor with classical Hodgkin lymphoma.

The chain uses TRBV12-5 and TRBJ2-3, with 12 positions matching TRBD2. The CDR3 is 20 residues long. Germline V lookup: CDR1 LGHNT, CDR2 FRNRAP. After removal of 1 base from V and 0 bases from J, the junction contained 11 bases not matched to a gene. CDR3 sequence reads: CASGLGSLAGGRGSTDTQYF. The CDR3 DNA follows: TGTGCTAGTGGTTTGGGGTCGCTAGCGGGAGGGAGAGGCAGCACAGATACGCAGTATTTT.

The rearrangement links TRBV27 to TRBJ1-1; D is uncertain. This CDR3 comprises 13 residues. V lost 3 bases and J 4 bases, leaving 9 bases between the germline ends. Germline loops: CDR1 MNHEY, CDR2 SMNVEV (reference sequence). The CDR3 sequence is CASSLVLGTEAFF. The CDR3 nucleotides are TGTGCCAGCAGTTTGGTTTTAGGCACTGAAGCTTTCTTT.

This clone was seen a handful of times. The V gene is TRBV30, the J gene TRBJ1-2; 8 bases line up with TRBD1. This CDR3 is built from 15 residues. The germline V gene encodes CDR1 GTSNPN and CDR2 SVGIG (reference sequence). The trim removed 1 base at V and 4 bases at J, leaving 8 bases unmatched. In DNA form, the CDR3 reads TGTGCCTGGAGTGCTTGGGACAGGATTCTCTATGGCTACACCTTC. Residues: CAWSAWDRILYGYTF.

The V gene is TRBV4-1, the J gene TRBJ1-4; D call uncertain. The CDR3 totals 14 residues. The germline CDR1 and CDR2 sequences are MGHRA and YSYEKL. V was clipped by 4 bases and J by 4 bases, with 10 bases between them. CDR3 bases: TGCGCCAGCAGCCCGGGAAGGATTAATGAAAAACTGTTTTTT. Encoded protein: CASSPGRINEKLFF.

Here the CDR3 reads CSVEVRRTSGSNYEQYF. CDR3 nucleotide sequence: TGCAGCGTTGAAGTTCGGCGGACTAGCGGATCAAACTACGAGCAGTACTTC. This chain joins TRBV29-1 and TRBJ2-7, with 10 positions matching TRBD2. Per germline, CDR1 SQVTM and CDR2 ANQGSEA. This CDR3 is built from 17 residues. The V and J ends lost 1 base and 3 bases, in that order; junction bases with no gene match: 12.

This chain uses TRBV5-5 with TRBJ2-1; 10 positions match TRBD2. The CDR3 has 15 amino acids. Trimming cost V 2 bases and J 1 base; bases outside gene matches: 0. CDR1 SGHKS and CDR2 YYEKEE come from the germline V gene (reference sequence). The CDR3 DNA follows: TGTGCCAGCAGCTTTAGCGGGGGGTCCTACAATGAGCAGTTCTTC. Residues: CASSFSGGSYNEQFF. Full variable domain (remainder filled in from reference TRBV5-5 and TRBJ2-1): DAGVTQSPTHLIKTRGQQVTLRCSPISGHKSVSWYQQVLGQGPQFIFQYYEKEERGRGNFPDRFSARQFPNYSSELNVNALLLGDSALYLCASSFSGGSYNEQFFGPGTRLTVL.

The chain joins TRBV19 to TRBJ2-7; no reliable D call. The germline CDR1 and CDR2 sequences are LNHDA and SQIVND (reference sequence). This CDR3 comprises 14 residues. V lost 5 bases and J 6 bases, leaving 17 bases between the germline ends. This CDR3 reads CASSLGSTRGEQYF. The CDR3 region has the DNA TGTGCCAGTAGTCTCGGGTCCACCCGCGGCGAGCAGTACTTC.

The chain employs TRBV6-5 and TRBJ1-5; tentatively, D is TRBD1 (5 bases). Between the trimmed V and J ends, which lost 4 bases and 11 bases, there was a span of 15 bases. Looked up from germline, CDR1 is MNHEY and CDR2 is SVGAGI. The CDR3 runs 13 residues. Here the CDR3 DNA reads TGTGCCAGCAGTTTGGCCCCAGGGAGGGCCCAGCATTTT. Translation: CASSLAPGRAQHF.

This chain joins TRBV18 and TRBJ1-1; 8 positions match TRBD1. V was clipped by 4 bases and J by 9 bases; unmatched bases: 4. The V gene's germline CDR1 is KGHSH and CDR2 LQKENI. This CDR3 spans 12 amino acids. The CDR3 is CASSLDRGQAFF. In nucleotides, the CDR3 is TGTGCCAGCTCACTCGACAGGGGCCAAGCTTTCTTT.

The V and J genes are TRBV4-1 and TRBJ2-2; 7 nucleotides match TRBD1. The CDR3 spans 16 residues. V lost 0 bases to trimming and J lost 0 bases; unmatched junction nucleotides: 1. Germline V gene sequence: CDR1 MGHRA, CDR2 YSYEKL. CDR3 sequence (DNA): TGCGCCAGCAGCCAAGAGACAGGGTCGAACACCGGGGAGCTGTTTTTT. Protein product: CASSQETGSNTGELFF.

The gene calls are TRBV9 and TRBJ1-4; perhaps TRBD1 as D (6 bases). The CDR3 consists of 15 residues. V was trimmed by 0 bases and J by 8 bases, leaving 14 bases between them. Germline assignment: CDR1 SGDLS and CDR2 YYNGEE. The CDR3 region has the DNA TGTGCCAGCAGCGTAGGGACAGCAAAGGCAGAAAAACTGTTTTTT. This sequence encodes CASSVGTAKAEKLFF.

The V gene is TRBV27, the J gene TRBJ2-2; D is perhaps TRBD1 (5 bases). The V and J ends lost 1 base and 8 bases respectively, with 14 bases between them. The CDR3 loop spans 15 amino acids. Per germline, CDR1 MNHEY and CDR2 SMNVEV (reference sequence). CDR3 coding DNA: TGTGCCAGCAGTTTATTCTCCAGGGTTGGTGGGGAGCTGTTTTTT. It translates to CASSLFSRVGGELFF.

The rearrangement joins TRBV7-2 to TRBJ2-1; D is possibly TRBD2 (5 bases). Germline V gene data show CDR1 as SGHTA and CDR2 as FQGNSA. The CDR3 runs to 17 residues. The ends were cut back, 5 bases at V and 0 bases at J, with 17 bases in the middle. The CDR3 reads CASSNSYGLGSYNEQFF. The CDR3 DNA is TGTGCCAGCAGCAACAGTTATGGACTCGGCTCCTACAATGAGCAGTTCTTC. Supplemented by reference TRBV7-2 and TRBJ2-1, the full variable domain reads GAGVSQSPSNKVTEKGKDVELRCDPISGHTALYWYRQSLGQGLEFLIYFQGNSAPDKSGLPSDRFSAERTGGSVSTLTIQRTQQEDSAVYLCASSNSYGLGSYNEQFFGPGTRLTVL.

This rearrangement joins TRBV5-1 to TRBJ2-1; D possibly uses TRBD1 or TRBD2 (5 bases each). This CDR3 contains 14 residues. V shed 0 bases and J shed 5 bases, with 9 bases lying between them. Germline V gives CDR1 SGHRS, CDR2 YFSETQ. In DNA, the CDR3 is TGCGCCAGCAGCTTGGAGGGGACCCACAATGAGCAGTTCTTC. Its protein product is CASSLEGTHNEQFF.

The J gene is TRBJ2-5, the V gene TRBV4-3; possible D gene TRBD2, 6 bases. This CDR3 has 15 residues. Germline CDR1 and CDR2: LGHNA and YSLEER. V shed 0 bases and J shed 5 bases, with 13 bases lying between them. CDR3 region: CASSQDRAGLETQYF. The CDR3 DNA follows: TGCGCCAGCAGCCAAGACCGCGCGGGACTGGAGACCCAGTACTTC.

The V call is TRBV7-9, the J call TRBJ2-1; 10 nucleotides line up with TRBD2. From germline, CDR1 is SEHNR and CDR2 FQNEAQ (reference sequence). V shed 1 base and J 5 bases; nucleotides not matched to a gene: 14. The CDR3 extends over 19 amino acids. The CDR3 sequence is CASSLGGFNRTSGHNEQFF. CDR3 nucleotides: TGTGCCAGCAGCTTAGGAGGTTTTAATCGGACTAGCGGCCACAATGAGCAGTTCTTC.

This clone was observed a handful of times. V is TRBV4-1 and J is TRBJ1-1; TRBD1 is a possible D gene (6 bases). This CDR3 has 13 residues. Trimming took off 4 bases at V and 4 bases at J, with 10 bases between the two ends. Per the germline V gene, CDR1 is MGHRA and CDR2 is YSYEKL. The CDR3 DNA is TGCGCCAGCAGCCCACAGGGAGTCACTGAAGCTTTCTTT. Translated, it gives CASSPQGVTEAFF.

The rearrangement uses TRBV6-5 and TRBJ1-2; TRBD1 matches 8 bases. The CDR3 is 16 amino acids. Germline lookup yields CDR1 MNHEY and CDR2 SVGAGI. V dropped 2 bases and J dropped 8; count of bases not matched to a gene: 13. The CDR3 is CASSYLGGTGIGGYTF. The DNA for the CDR3 is TGTGCCAGCAGTTACCTTGGTGGGACAGGAATTGGAGGCTACACCTTC.

This clone was picked up a small number of times. This chain links TRBV2 with TRBJ2-2; D gene unclear. V lost 2 bases, J lost 5 bases, and 9 bases lay in between. Per the germline V gene, CDR1 is SNHLY and CDR2 is FYNNEI. CDR3 length: 14 amino acids. The CDR3 reads CASSESRQTGELFF. The CDR3 DNA follows: TGTGCCAGCAGTGAATCCCGGCAGACCGGGGAGCTGTTTTTT.

The chain has TRBV18 and TRBJ2-3, with 12 bases that match TRBD2. J gave up 6 bases and V 1 base, and 2 bases lay outside the gene matches. The length of the CDR3 is 15 residues. The germline V gene has CDR1 KGHSH and CDR2 LQKENI. The CDR3 reads CASSPRGTSGDTQYF. CDR3 nucleotides: TGTGCCAGCTCACCACGGGGGACTAGCGGGGATACGCAGTATTTT.

V usage is TRBV6-5 and J usage is TRBJ2-7; 7 nucleotides agree with TRBD1. The germline gives CDR1 MNHEY, CDR2 SVGAGI. The V segment lost 5 bases and the J segment 7 bases; nucleotides outside the gene matches: 2. The CDR3 runs 11 residues. Written as DNA, the CDR3 is TGTGCCAGCAGTCAGGGACAGGAGCAGTACTTC. It is translated as CASSQGQEQYF.

The DNA of the CDR3 is TGCAGCGCCCGGGTGGGACTAGCGGGAGTCAATGAGCAGTTCTTC. Its protein is CSARVGLAGVNEQFF. J is TRBJ2-1 and V is TRBV29-1; TRBD2 matches 14 bases. The ends lost 7 bases at V and 6 bases at J; junction bases unmatched: 8. The CDR3 sequence is 15 residues long. Germline V lookup: CDR1 SQVTM, CDR2 ANQGSEA.

This chain uses TRBV19 with TRBJ2-1, with TRBD2 matching over 10 bases. CDR1 and CDR2 (germline): LNHDA, SQIVND (reference sequence). The V and J ends lost 0 bases and 8 bases, in that order; junction bases with no gene match: 10. CDR3 length equals 17 residues. The CDR3 region has the DNA TGTGCCAGTAGTATAGATCCAAAGCGGGGGGGCGGCGATGAGCAGTTCTTC. This gives the protein CASSIDPKRGGGDEQFF. Full variable domain (rest looked up from reference TRBV19 and TRBJ2-1): DGGITQSPKYLFRKEGQNVTLSCEQNLNHDAMYWYRQDPGQGLRLIYYSQIVNDFQKGDIAEGYSVSREKKESFPLTVTSAQKNPTAFYLCASSIDPKRGGGDEQFFGPGTRLTVL.

The chain is built from TRBV19 and TRBJ2-1; the D is unclear. V lost 4 bases and J lost 8, with 9 bases in between. Per the germline V gene, CDR1 is LNHDA and CDR2 is SQIVND (reference sequence). This CDR3 region has 12 residues. In DNA, the CDR3 is TGTGCCAGTAGTACAACCGGGCATGAGCAGTTCTTC. Translation: CASSTTGHEQFF.

The chain employs TRBV5-1 and TRBJ2-7; D gene ambiguous. Per the germline V gene, CDR1 is SGHRS and CDR2 is YFSETQ. Trimming shortened V by 3 bases and J by 3 bases, and 10 bases separated the two germline ends. The CDR3 is made up of 13 amino acids. This CDR3 reads CASSSQGLYEQYF. CDR3 in DNA: TGCGCCAGCAGCTCTCAAGGCCTCTACGAGCAGTACTTC.

The chain combines TRBV6-1 with TRBJ1-1; D is possibly TRBD1 (6 bases). The germline V gene has CDR1 MNHNS and CDR2 SASEGT. The CDR3 runs to 14 residues. With 4 bases removed from V and 10 bases from J, the gap between germline ends came to 19 bases. CDR3 nucleotides: TGTGCCAGCAGTGTCCCGGGAGGGGGTTTTGCAGCTTTCTTT. It yields the protein CASSVPGGGFAAFF.

The chain uses TRBV2 and TRBJ1-1; no reliable D call. From germline, CDR1 is SNHLY and CDR2 FYNNEI. V lost 1 base to trimming and J lost 4 bases, with 7 bases between them. The CDR3 is made up of 13 amino acids. CDR3 in DNA: TGTGCCAGCAGTGAAGGAGGGTTCACTGAAGCTTTCTTT. Translating gives CASSEGGFTEAFF.

This rearrangement joins TRBV10-3 to TRBJ2-7, with 13 bases fitting TRBD2. Germline-derived CDR1 and CDR2 are ENHRY and SYGVKD. The CDR3 consists of 14 residues. Trimming at V came to 10 bases and at J to 5 bases, leaving 8 bases not matched to a gene. The CDR3 DNA reads as TGTGCCACCGGACTAGCGGGAGTGAGGAACGAGCAGTACTTC. Translating it yields CATGLAGVRNEQYF.

This clone was counted between two and nine times. V is TRBV19 and J is TRBJ2-6; D possibly corresponds to TRBD1 (6 bases). CDR1 is LNHDA, CDR2 SQIVND, per germline (reference sequence). This CDR3 has 16 amino acids. V lost 4 bases to trimming and J lost 2 bases, with 12 bases between them. CDR3: CASSTPGVAGANVLTF. The CDR3 DNA is TGTGCCAGTAGTACCCCAGGGGTCGCTGGGGCCAACGTCCTGACTTTC.

The chain employs TRBV18 and TRBJ2-5; D is tentatively TRBD1 or TRBD2 (6 bases each). The CDR3 covers 13 residues. Germline V gives CDR1 KGHSH, CDR2 LQKENI. Deletions cut 6 bases from V and 4 bases from J, with 12 bases between. CDR3 amino acids: CASSPGAGETQYF. The CDR3, as DNA: TGTGCCAGCTCTCCGGGGGCAGGAGAGACCCAGTACTTC. The complete variable domain, with remaining parts taken from reference TRBV18 and TRBJ2-5, reads NAGVMQNPRHLVRRRGQEARLRCSPMKGHSHVYWYRQLPEEGLKFMVYLQKENIIDESGMPKERFSAEFPKEGPSILRIQQVVRGDSAAYFCASSPGAGETQYFGPGTRLLVL.